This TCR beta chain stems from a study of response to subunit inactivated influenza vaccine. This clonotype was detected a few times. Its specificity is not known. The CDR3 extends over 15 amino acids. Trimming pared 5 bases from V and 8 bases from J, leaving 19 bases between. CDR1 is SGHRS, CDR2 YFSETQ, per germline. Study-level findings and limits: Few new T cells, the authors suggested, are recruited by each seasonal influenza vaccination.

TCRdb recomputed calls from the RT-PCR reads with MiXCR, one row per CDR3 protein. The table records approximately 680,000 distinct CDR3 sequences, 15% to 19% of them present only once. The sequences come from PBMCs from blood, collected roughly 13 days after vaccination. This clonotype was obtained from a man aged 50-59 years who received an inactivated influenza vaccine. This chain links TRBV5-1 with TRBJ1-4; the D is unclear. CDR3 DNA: TGCGCCAGCAGAGATAAACAAGCGGGAGACGAAAAACTGTTTTTT. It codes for CASRDKQAGDEKLFF.